The 2 T cell receptor beta chains listed next were all sequenced from one sample in a study of PD-L1 blockade in urothelial cancer. Sample time point: pretreatment peripheral blood. Only in-frame clones appear in the TCRdb table, and some are missing; sequencing was by immunoSEQ multiplex PCR. The sample consists of some 80,000 clones, around four fifths of them appearing once. The sample consisted of PBMCs, taken around atezolizumab (anti-PD-L1) treatment. These receptors were taken from a man aged 40-55 years with urothelial cancer.

The V gene is TRBV28, the J gene TRBJ2-1; perhaps TRBD2 as D (7 bases). This CDR3 has 18 amino acids. Looked up from germline, CDR1 is MDHEN and CDR2 is SYDVKM. The V end was cut by 7 bases, the J end by 5 bases, with 27 bases between. CDR3 amino acids: CASTKGGDTRGPHNEQFF. The CDR3, as DNA: TGTGCCAGCACCAAAGGGGGGGACACGCGGGGGCCCCACAATGAGCAGTTCTTC.

This chain links TRBV5-6 with TRBJ1-5; possible D gene TRBD1, 5 bases. The CDR3 runs to 16 residues. Per the germline V gene, CDR1 is SGHDT and CDR2 is YYEEEE. The V end lost 1 base, the J end lost 9 bases, and 20 bases lay between the germline ends. CDR3 protein: CASSLYDVGRSGPQHF. CDR3 nucleotides: TGTGCCAGCAGCTTGTACGATGTGGGGCGGTCAGGGCCCCAGCATTTT.